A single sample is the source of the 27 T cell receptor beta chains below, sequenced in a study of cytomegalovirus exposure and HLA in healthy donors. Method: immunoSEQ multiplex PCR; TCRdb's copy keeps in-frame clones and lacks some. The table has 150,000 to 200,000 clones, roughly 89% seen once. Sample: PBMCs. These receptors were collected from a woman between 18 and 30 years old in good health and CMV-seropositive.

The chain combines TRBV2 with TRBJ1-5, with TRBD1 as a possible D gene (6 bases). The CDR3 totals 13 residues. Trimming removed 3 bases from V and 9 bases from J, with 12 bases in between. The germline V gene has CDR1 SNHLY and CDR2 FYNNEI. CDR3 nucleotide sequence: TGTGCCAGCAGTGAGGTGGGGGGGCGGCCCCAGCATTTT. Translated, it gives CASSEVGGRPQHF.

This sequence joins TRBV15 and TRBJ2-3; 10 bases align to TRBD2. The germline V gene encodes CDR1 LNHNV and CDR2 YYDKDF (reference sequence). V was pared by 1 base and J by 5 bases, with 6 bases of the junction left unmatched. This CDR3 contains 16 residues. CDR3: CATSRASGREGDTQYF. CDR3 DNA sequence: TGTGCCACCAGCAGAGCGAGCGGGAGGGAGGGAGATACGCAGTATTTT.

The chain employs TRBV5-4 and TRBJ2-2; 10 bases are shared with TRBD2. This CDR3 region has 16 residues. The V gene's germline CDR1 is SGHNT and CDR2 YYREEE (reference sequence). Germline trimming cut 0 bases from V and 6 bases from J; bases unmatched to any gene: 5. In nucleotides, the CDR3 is TGTGCCAGCAGCTTGGGTGCTAGCGGGAGCGCCGGGGAGCTGTTTTTT. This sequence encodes CASSLGASGSAGELFF.

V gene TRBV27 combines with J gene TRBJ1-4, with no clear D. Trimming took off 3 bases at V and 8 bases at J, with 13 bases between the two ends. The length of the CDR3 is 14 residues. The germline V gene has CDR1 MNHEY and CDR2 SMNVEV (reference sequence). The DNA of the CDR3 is TGTGCCAGCAGTTTCTCCGGGAGGAGAGAAAAACTGTTTTTT. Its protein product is CASSFSGRREKLFF.

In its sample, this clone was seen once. The CDR3 nucleotides read TGTGCCAGCAGCAAAGACGACAGTGGGAATGAGCAGTTCTTC. This gives the protein CASSKDDSGNEQFF. The V and J genes are TRBV21-1 and TRBJ2-1; the table assigns TRBD1, which was not confirmed against the DNA. TRBV21-1 has pseudogene status. The CDR3 runs to 14 residues.

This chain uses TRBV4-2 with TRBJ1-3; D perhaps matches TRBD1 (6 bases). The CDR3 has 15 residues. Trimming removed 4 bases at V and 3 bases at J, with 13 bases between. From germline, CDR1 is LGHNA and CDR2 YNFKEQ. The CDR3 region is CASSREDRGGNTIYF. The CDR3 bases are TGTGCCAGCAGCCGAGAGGACAGAGGTGGAAACACCATATATTTT.

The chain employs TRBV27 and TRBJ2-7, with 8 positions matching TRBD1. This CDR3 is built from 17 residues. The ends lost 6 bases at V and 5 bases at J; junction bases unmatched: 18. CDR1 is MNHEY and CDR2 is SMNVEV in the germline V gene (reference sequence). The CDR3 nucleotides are TGTGCCAGCAGCCACCGCGTGCCGACAGGGGATTTGAACGAGCAGTACTTC. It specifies CASSHRVPTGDLNEQYF.

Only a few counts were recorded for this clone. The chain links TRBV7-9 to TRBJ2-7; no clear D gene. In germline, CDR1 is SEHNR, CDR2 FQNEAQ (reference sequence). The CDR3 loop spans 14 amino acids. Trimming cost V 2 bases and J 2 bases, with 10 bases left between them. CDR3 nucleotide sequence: TGTGCCAGCAGCTTAAGTCCAAGCCCCTACGAGCAGTACTTC. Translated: CASSLSPSPYEQYF.

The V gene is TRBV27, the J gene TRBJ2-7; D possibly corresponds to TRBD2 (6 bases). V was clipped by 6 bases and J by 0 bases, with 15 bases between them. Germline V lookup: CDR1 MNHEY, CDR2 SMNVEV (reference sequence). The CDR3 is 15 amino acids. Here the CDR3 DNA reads TGTGCCAGCAGCCTCCTGGGACTTGCCTCCTACGAGCAGTACTTC. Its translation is CASSLLGLASYEQYF.

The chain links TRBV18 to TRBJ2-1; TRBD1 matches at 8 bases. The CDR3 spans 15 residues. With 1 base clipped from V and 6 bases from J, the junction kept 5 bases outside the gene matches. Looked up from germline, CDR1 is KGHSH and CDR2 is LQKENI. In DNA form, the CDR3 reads TGTGCCAGCTCACCACGTCAGGGGGCGCGCAATGAGCAGTTCTTC. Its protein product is CASSPRQGARNEQFF.

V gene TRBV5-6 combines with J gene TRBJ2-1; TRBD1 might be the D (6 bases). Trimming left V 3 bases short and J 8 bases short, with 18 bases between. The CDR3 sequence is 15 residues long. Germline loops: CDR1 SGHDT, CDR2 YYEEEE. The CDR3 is CASSSRPQPGDEQFF. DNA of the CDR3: TGTGCCAGCAGCTCCAGGCCCCAGCCAGGGGATGAGCAGTTCTTC.

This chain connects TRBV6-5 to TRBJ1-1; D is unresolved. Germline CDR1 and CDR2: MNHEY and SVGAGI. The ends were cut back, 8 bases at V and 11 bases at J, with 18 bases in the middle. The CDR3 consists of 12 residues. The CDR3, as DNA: TGTGCCAGCGGTGTAGGAGGTGGGAGTGCTTTCTTT. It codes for CASGVGGGSAFF.

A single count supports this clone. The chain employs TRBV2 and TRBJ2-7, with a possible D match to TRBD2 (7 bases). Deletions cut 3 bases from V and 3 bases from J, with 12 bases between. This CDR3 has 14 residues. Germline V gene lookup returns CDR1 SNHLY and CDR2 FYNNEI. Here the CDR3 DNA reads TGTGCCAGCAGTGATGGGGGGGCGGGCTACGAGCAGTACTTC. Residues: CASSDGGAGYEQYF.

This CDR3 reads CASSFGRNEQFF. In DNA form, the CDR3 reads TGCGCCAGCAGCTTTGGGAGGAATGAGCAGTTCTTC. The chain couples TRBV5-1 to TRBJ2-1, with D possibly TRBD2 on 6 matching bases. Trimming pared 2 bases from V and 7 bases from J, leaving 7 bases between. The germline V gene has CDR1 SGHRS and CDR2 YFSETQ. The CDR3 loop spans 12 amino acids.

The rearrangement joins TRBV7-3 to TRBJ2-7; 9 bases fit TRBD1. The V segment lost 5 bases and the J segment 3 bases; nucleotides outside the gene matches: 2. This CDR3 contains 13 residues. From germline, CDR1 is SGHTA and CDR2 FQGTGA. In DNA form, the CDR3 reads TGTGCCAGCAGCAAGGACAGGGGCTACGAGCAGTACTTC. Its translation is CASSKDRGYEQYF.

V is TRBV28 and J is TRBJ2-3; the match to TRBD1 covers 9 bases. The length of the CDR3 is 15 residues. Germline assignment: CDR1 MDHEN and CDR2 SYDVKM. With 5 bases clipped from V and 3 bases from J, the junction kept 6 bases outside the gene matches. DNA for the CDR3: TGTGCCAGCAGTCCAACAGGGACAGGGACAGATACGCAGTATTTT. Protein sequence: CASSPTGTGTDTQYF.

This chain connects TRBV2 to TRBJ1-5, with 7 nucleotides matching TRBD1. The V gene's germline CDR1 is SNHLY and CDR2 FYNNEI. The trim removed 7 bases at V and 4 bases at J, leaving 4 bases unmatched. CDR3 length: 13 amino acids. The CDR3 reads CASTVTGNQPQHF. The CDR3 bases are TGTGCCAGCACTGTGACAGGGAATCAGCCCCAGCATTTT.

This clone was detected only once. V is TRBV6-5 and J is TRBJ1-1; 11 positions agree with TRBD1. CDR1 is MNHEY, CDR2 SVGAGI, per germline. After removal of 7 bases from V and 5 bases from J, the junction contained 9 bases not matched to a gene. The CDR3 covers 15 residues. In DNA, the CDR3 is TGTGCCAGCACCGAGGGAGGGACAGGGGGGACTGAAGCTTTCTTT. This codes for CASTEGGTGGTEAFF.

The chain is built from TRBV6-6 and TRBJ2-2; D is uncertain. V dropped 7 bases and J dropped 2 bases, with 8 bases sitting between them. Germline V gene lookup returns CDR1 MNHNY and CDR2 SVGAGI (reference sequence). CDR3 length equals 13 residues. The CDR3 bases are TGTGCCAGCATCAAGAGAAACACCGGGGAGCTGTTTTTT. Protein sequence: CASIKRNTGELFF.

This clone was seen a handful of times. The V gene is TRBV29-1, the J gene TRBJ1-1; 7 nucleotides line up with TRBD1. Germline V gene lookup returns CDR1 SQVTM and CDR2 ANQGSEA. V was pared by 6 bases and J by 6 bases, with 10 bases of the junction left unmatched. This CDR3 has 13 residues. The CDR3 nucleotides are TGCAGCGTGACGGGACAGCTAACACCTGAAGCTTTCTTT. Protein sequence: CSVTGQLTPEAFF.

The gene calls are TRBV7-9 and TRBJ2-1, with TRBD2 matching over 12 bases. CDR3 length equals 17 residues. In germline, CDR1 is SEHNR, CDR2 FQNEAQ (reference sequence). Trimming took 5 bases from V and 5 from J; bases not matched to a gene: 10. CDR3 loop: CASSPPPGTSGHNEQFF. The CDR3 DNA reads TGTGCCAGCAGCCCGCCGCCAGGGACTAGCGGGCACAATGAGCAGTTCTTC. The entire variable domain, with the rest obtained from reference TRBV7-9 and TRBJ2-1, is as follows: DTGVSQNPRHKITKRGQNVTFRCDPISEHNRLYWYRQTLGQGPEFLTYFQNEAQLEKSRLLSDRFSAERPKGSFSTLEIQRTEQGDSAMYLCASSPPPGTSGHNEQFFGPGTRLTVL.

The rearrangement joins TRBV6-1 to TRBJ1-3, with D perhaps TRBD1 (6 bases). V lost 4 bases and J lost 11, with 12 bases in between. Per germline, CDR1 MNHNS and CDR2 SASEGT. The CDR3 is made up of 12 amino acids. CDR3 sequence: CASSGDPGAIYF. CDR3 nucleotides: TGTGCCAGCAGTGGGGATCCAGGGGCCATATATTTT.

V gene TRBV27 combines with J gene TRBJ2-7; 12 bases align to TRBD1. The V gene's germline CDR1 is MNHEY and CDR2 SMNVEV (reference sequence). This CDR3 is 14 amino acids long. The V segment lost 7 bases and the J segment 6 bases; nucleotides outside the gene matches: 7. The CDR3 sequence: CASTSGTGGSEQYF. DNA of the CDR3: TGTGCCAGCACCTCCGGGACAGGGGGCTCCGAGCAGTACTTC.

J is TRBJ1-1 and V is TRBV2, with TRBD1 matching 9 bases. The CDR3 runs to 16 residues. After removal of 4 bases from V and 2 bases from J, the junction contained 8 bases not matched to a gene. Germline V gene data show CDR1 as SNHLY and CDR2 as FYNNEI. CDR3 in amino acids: CASSVRGQGGNTEAFF. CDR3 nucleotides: TGTGCCAGCAGTGTCCGGGGACAGGGAGGAAACACTGAAGCTTTCTTT.

The CDR3 region is CASSLLRLYNEQFF. DNA for the CDR3: TGTGCCAGCAGTTTATTACGACTATACAATGAGCAGTTCTTC. The V call is TRBV27, the J call TRBJ2-1, with D possibly being TRBD2 (5 bases). V lost 1 base and J 4 bases, leaving 8 bases between the germline ends. The CDR3 loop spans 14 amino acids. CDR1 and CDR2 from the germline V gene are MNHEY and SMNVEV (reference sequence).

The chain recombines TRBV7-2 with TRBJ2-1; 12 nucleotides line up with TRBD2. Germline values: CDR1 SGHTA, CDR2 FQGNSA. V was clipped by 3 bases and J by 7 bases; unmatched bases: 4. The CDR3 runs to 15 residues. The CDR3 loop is CASSFRLAGANEQFF. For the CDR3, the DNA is TGTGCCAGCAGCTTCAGACTAGCGGGGGCGAATGAGCAGTTCTTC.

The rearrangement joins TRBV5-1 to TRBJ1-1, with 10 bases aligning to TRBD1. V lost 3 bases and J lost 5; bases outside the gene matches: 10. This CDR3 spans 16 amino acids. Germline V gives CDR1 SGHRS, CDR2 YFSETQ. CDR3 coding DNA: TGCGCCAGCAGCTGGTTGACAGGGGGCGCGGGGACTGAAGCTTTCTTT. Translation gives CASSWLTGGAGTEAFF.